This T cell receptor (beta chain) was observed in a study of blood T cell repertoires in COVID-19. Trimming cost V 2 bases and J 2 bases; bases outside gene matches: 1. This CDR3 has 14 residues. Germline loops: CDR1 MNHEY, CDR2 SMNVEV (reference sequence). Data came from immunoSEQ multiplex PCR; TCRdb stores just in-frame clones and leaves some out. The data show some 220,000 clones, with 83% seen just once and about 1.3% held by the top ten. The chain recombines TRBV27 with TRBJ1-1, with 8 bases matching TRBD1. The sample consisted of peripheral blood. This sequence was found in a woman aged 25 to 45 with COVID-19, enrolled during active disease. CDR3 amino acids: CASSLQGANTEAFF. In DNA, the CDR3 is TGTGCCAGCAGTTTACAGGGGGCAAACACTGAAGCTTTCTTT.